This T cell receptor beta chain was sequenced for a study of CD8 T cells in ankylosing spondylitis. For TCR beta, libraries came from quantitative 5'-RACE with molecular barcodes. One entry per CDR3 protein, called by TCRdb with MiXCR from the 5' RACE reads. This sample yields around 490,000 distinct CDR3 sequences, of which about 5.4% are seen a single time; under 4.5% belongs to the top ten. Study conclusions and caveats: With a CD8+ phenotype, disease-linked clones were relatively rare in peripheral blood. There was a TCR beta motif, made of several highly homologous variants, that appeared characteristic of ankylosing spondylitis blood. Earlier reports found some motif variants in synovial fluid and blood in reactive arthritis. Clones linked to disease were reported to show significant enrichment in matched ankylosing spondylitis synovial fluid.

This CDR3 comprises 14 residues. Trimming removed 1 base from V and 0 bases from J, with 3 bases in between. Germline loops: CDR1 KGHSH, CDR2 LQKENI. As regards this clonotype: Antigen unknown.

The sample comprised blood, either unsorted or a sorted T cell fraction (not recorded which). This chain joins TRBV18 and TRBJ1-4; no clear D. The TCR was taken from a male donor with ankylosing spondylitis. The CDR3 loop is CASSPRTTNEKLFF. The CDR3 nucleotides read TGTGCCAGCTCACCACGAACAACTAATGAAAAACTGTTTTTT.